These 28 T cell receptor beta chains originate from one sample sequenced in a study of cytomegalovirus exposure and HLA in healthy donors (dated by TCRdb to about 2017). Libraries were built with the immunoSEQ multiplex PCR assay. For the multiplex PCR, a mixture combining 60 forward primers for TCR Vbeta segments and 13 reverse primers for TCR Jbeta segments was used. TCRdb obtained this table from immuneACCESS and retained in-frame rearrangements with V and J assigned. These tables miss some clones; where compared with another copy, unresolved V genes account for less than half of the shortfall, and the remainder is unexplained. The sample table lists around 300,000 clones, roughly two thirds of them with a count of one. Around 2% of the sample lies in the top ten. The sequencing sample was made of PBMCs. These TCRs come from a female donor in good health and CMV-seronegative.

The chain has TRBV7-9 and TRBJ1-3; maybe TRBD1 (5 bases). Germline values: CDR1 SEHNR, CDR2 FQNEAQ (reference sequence). CDR3 length equals 16 residues. The V end lost 6 bases, the J end lost 0 bases, and 15 bases lay between the germline ends. The CDR3 reads CASRPLQATSGNTIYF. The DNA of the CDR3 is TGTGCCAGCAGGCCTTTACAGGCGACCTCTGGAAACACCATATATTTT. Drawing the rest from reference TRBV7-9 and TRBJ1-3, the complete variable domain is DTGVSQNPRHKITKRGQNVTFRCDPISEHNRLYWYRQTLGQGPEFLTYFQNEAQLEKSRLLSDRFSAERPKGSFSTLEIQRTEQGDSAMYLCASRPLQATSGNTIYFGEGSWLTVV.

The chain joins TRBV19 to TRBJ2-7; TRBD2 aligns across 15 bases. The CDR3 extends over 16 amino acids. The ends lost 5 bases at V and 3 bases at J; junction bases unmatched: 5. Germline CDR1 reads LNHDA; CDR2 reads SQIVND (reference sequence). The CDR3 loop is CASSGTSGGTYYEQYF. The CDR3 region has the DNA TGTGCCAGTAGTGGGACTAGCGGGGGGACCTACTACGAGCAGTACTTC.

This chain uses TRBV4-1 with TRBJ2-7; tentative D call: TRBD2 (6 bases). Trimming stripped 2 bases from V and 2 bases from J, with 10 bases between. CDR1 and CDR2 from the germline V gene are MGHRA and YSYEKL. The CDR3 length is 14 residues. Here the CDR3 DNA reads TGCGCCAGCAGCCAAAGACTAGTAACCTACGAGCAGTACTTC. Translating gives CASSQRLVTYEQYF.

CDR3 region: CASSYKSGAYSYNEQFF. Here the CDR3 DNA reads TGTGCCAGCAGCTATAAATCAGGGGCATACTCCTACAATGAGCAGTTCTTC. The chain has TRBV5-4 and TRBJ2-1, with TRBD1 as a possible D gene (6 bases). Germline V gene data show CDR1 as SGHNT and CDR2 as YYREEE (reference sequence). The CDR3 extends over 17 amino acids. Trimming removed 3 bases from V and 0 bases from J, with 16 bases in between.

This clone was counted once. This chain connects TRBV27 to TRBJ2-7; 12 bases fit TRBD2. The CDR3 runs to 18 residues. The germline gives CDR1 MNHEY, CDR2 SMNVEV (reference sequence). V was clipped by 0 bases and J by 3 bases; unmatched bases: 9. CDR3 coding DNA: TGTGCCAGCAGTTTATCGTGGGGGTTACTAGCGGGAGGCTACGAGCAGTACTTC. Translation: CASSLSWGLLAGGYEQYF.

The chain employs TRBV15 and TRBJ2-1, with D perhaps matching TRBD2 (6 bases). Germline assignment: CDR1 LNHNV and CDR2 YYDKDF (reference sequence). This CDR3 comprises 11 residues. V dropped 5 bases and J dropped 7 bases, with 6 bases sitting between them. As DNA, the CDR3 is TGTGCCACCAGCGCGGGGAATGAGCAGTTCTTC. This codes for CATSAGNEQFF.

The gene calls are TRBV28 and TRBJ2-3; TRBD1 matches 7 bases. There are 16 residues in the CDR3. The germline gives CDR1 MDHEN, CDR2 SYDVKM. With 4 bases clipped from V and 6 bases from J, the junction kept 13 bases outside the gene matches. This chain's CDR3 is CASSSQDRSPHDTQYF. The CDR3, as DNA: TGTGCCAGCAGTTCACAGGACAGGTCCCCACACGATACGCAGTATTTT.

The chain couples TRBV18 to TRBJ1-5; 9 bases are shared with TRBD1. Germline assignment: CDR1 KGHSH and CDR2 LQKENI. Losses at the gene ends were 6 bases for V and 9 bases for J; bases not matched to a gene: 6. The CDR3 covers 13 residues. The CDR3 coding sequence is TGTGCCAGCTCGCTGGACAGGGGAGGGCCCCAGCATTTT. It codes for CASSLDRGGPQHF.

This clone has just a few counts. The rearrangement joins TRBV18 to TRBJ1-5; a weak D match, TRBD1 (5 bases). This CDR3 region has 19 residues. Trimming removed 2 bases from V and 6 bases from J, with 26 bases in between. Germline V gene sequence: CDR1 KGHSH, CDR2 LQKENI. CDR3: CASSPFVVRGGRRVQPQHF. The DNA for the CDR3 is TGTGCCAGCTCACCATTCGTTGTTCGGGGGGGTCGTCGGGTTCAGCCCCAGCATTTT.

The chain combines TRBV5-1 with TRBJ1-2; TRBD1 matches at 8 bases. The CDR3 spans 15 residues. From germline, CDR1 is SGHRS and CDR2 YFSETQ. Trimming took 4 bases from V and 2 from J; bases not matched to a gene: 7. The CDR3 sequence is CASSPHRGENYGYTF. The CDR3 nucleotides read TGCGCCAGCAGCCCACACAGGGGGGAAAACTATGGCTACACCTTC.

With regard to this clone: The junction does not match germline at one end; this may be a read error. The gene calls are TRBV28 and TRBJ1-2; D is ambiguous. Germline CDR1 MDHEN, CDR2 SYDVKM. The CDR3 length is 13 residues. CDR3 sequence: CASSSLHFYDYTF. CDR3 sequence (DNA): TGTGCCAGCAGTTCCCTCCATTTCTATGACTACACCTTC.

The chain has TRBV6-4 and TRBJ2-1; 11 bases align to TRBD2. The CDR3 consists of 15 residues. The ends lost 5 bases at V and 3 bases at J; junction bases unmatched: 3. Germline loops: CDR1 MRHNA, CDR2 SNTAGT. CDR3 sequence reads: CASSPGLAVYNEQFF. The CDR3 nucleotides read TGTGCCAGCAGTCCGGGACTAGCGGTCTACAATGAGCAGTTCTTC.

Only a few counts were recorded for this clone. The V call is TRBV5-1, the J call TRBJ2-7; 8 bases are shared with TRBD1. The CDR3 sequence is 13 residues long. V was pared by 3 bases and J by 3 bases, with 2 bases of the junction left unmatched. CDR1 and CDR2 (germline): SGHRS, YFSETQ. The DNA of the CDR3 is TGCGCCAGCAGCTCCACAGGGGGCTACGAGCAGTACTTC. Translating it yields CASSSTGGYEQYF. The whole variable domain, remainder taken from reference TRBV5-1 and TRBJ2-7, is KAGVTQTPRYLIKTRGQQVTLSCSPISGHRSVSWYQQTPGQGLQFLFEYFSETQRNKGNFPGRFSGRQFSNSRSEMNVSTLELGDSALYLCASSSTGGYEQYFGPGTRLTVT.

The chain carries TRBV6-1 and TRBJ1-2, with D uncertain. The CDR3 contains 14 residues. Germline V gives CDR1 MNHNS, CDR2 SASEGT. V lost 4 bases to trimming and J lost 5 bases, with 14 bases between them. CDR3 region: CASSAQITAYGYTF. The CDR3 region has the DNA TGTGCCAGCAGTGCCCAGATCACAGCTTATGGCTACACCTTC.

The chain links TRBV11-3 to TRBJ2-7; perhaps TRBD1 as D (6 bases). In germline, CDR1 is SGHNT, CDR2 YENEEA. CDR3 length equals 16 residues. Trimming removed 4 bases from V and 3 bases from J, with 19 bases in between. The CDR3 DNA sequence: TGTGCCAGCAGCTCGGACAGCCACCGAGTTTACTACGAGCAGTACTTC. This translates into CASSSDSHRVYYEQYF.

The chain links TRBV6-5 to TRBJ1-5; D call uncertain. V lost 2 bases and J 3 bases, leaving 5 bases between the germline ends. The CDR3 sequence is 13 residues long. CDR1 and CDR2 from the germline V gene are MNHEY and SVGAGI. The CDR3 coding sequence is TGTGCCAGCAGTTACGACTTCAATCAGCCCCAGCATTTT. It yields the protein CASSYDFNQPQHF.

This clone was picked up one time. The chain couples TRBV6-1 to TRBJ2-1; D remains ambiguous. Germline V gene data show CDR1 as MNHNS and CDR2 as SASEGT. The CDR3 totals 14 residues. With 2 bases removed from V and 3 bases from J, the gap between germline ends came to 8 bases. The CDR3, as DNA: TGTGCCAGCAGTGAAACCCTCTACTACAATGAGCAGTTCTTC. This codes for CASSETLYYNEQFF.

This clone has more than one count but fewer than ten. The chain carries TRBV2 and TRBJ2-1; the D gene is possibly TRBD1 (5 bases). This CDR3 is built from 15 residues. CDR1 and CDR2 (germline): SNHLY, FYNNEI. V lost 5 bases and J lost 0, with 11 bases in between. The CDR3 region is CASSKDTSSYNEQFF. For the CDR3, the DNA is TGTGCCAGCAGTAAGGACACGAGCTCCTACAATGAGCAGTTCTTC.

The chain couples TRBV6-5 to TRBJ2-1, with D perhaps matching TRBD2 (5 bases). The CDR3 loop spans 12 amino acids. Germline CDR1 reads MNHEY; CDR2 reads SVGAGI. V dropped 4 bases and J dropped 10 bases, with 11 bases sitting between them. CDR3 DNA sequence: TGTGCCAGCAGTTCCGGCCGGGGAGAGCAGTTCTTC. It translates to CASSSGRGEQFF.

The chain joins TRBV5-1 to TRBJ2-6; D may be TRBD2 (6 bases). The V gene lost 1 base and the J gene lost 0 bases, with 23 bases spanning the gap. CDR1 is SGHRS, CDR2 YFSETQ, per germline. The CDR3 loop spans 21 amino acids. CDR3 sequence reads: CASSLSGAAGTLSSGANVLTF. DNA for the CDR3: TGCGCCAGCAGCTTGTCGGGAGCGGCAGGGACTCTCAGCTCTGGGGCCAACGTCCTGACTTTC. Supplemented by reference TRBV5-1 and TRBJ2-6, the full variable domain reads KAGVTQTPRYLIKTRGQQVTLSCSPISGHRSVSWYQQTPGQGLQFLFEYFSETQRNKGNFPGRFSGRQFSNSRSEMNVSTLELGDSALYLCASSLSGAAGTLSSGANVLTFGAGSRLTVL.

This rearrangement joins TRBV6-1 to TRBJ2-7; D may be TRBD2 (6 bases). This CDR3 is 15 amino acids long. V lost 5 bases, J lost 3 bases, and 17 bases lay in between. The germline V gene encodes CDR1 MNHNS and CDR2 SASEGT. The DNA of the CDR3 is TGTGCCAGCAGTCTCCGGGACTCCTCTAGCTACGAGCAGTACTTC. This codes for CASSLRDSSSYEQYF.

This chain joins TRBV10-2 and TRBJ2-7, with D uncertain. Germline V lookup: CDR1 WSHSY, CDR2 SAAADI. Between the trimmed V and J ends, which lost 8 bases and 2 bases, there was a span of 10 bases. This CDR3 comprises 12 residues. Here the CDR3 reads CASLAGPYEQYF. DNA of the CDR3: TGCGCCAGCCTGGCTGGCCCCTACGAGCAGTACTTC.

This clone has a handful of counts. The chain couples TRBV9 to TRBJ1-4; D remains ambiguous. The CDR3 loop spans 14 amino acids. Per the germline V gene, CDR1 is SGDLS and CDR2 is YYNGEE. The V end lost 0 bases, the J end lost 10 bases, and 13 bases lay between the germline ends. The DNA for the CDR3 is TGTGCCAGCAGCGTAGGGACGGCTGCGGGAAAACTGTTTTTT. Translated: CASSVGTAAGKLFF.

This clone was seen more than once but under ten times. J is TRBJ2-1 and V is TRBV19; unclear D gene. Trimming took off 3 bases at V and 0 bases at J, with 12 bases between the two ends. This CDR3 region has 16 residues. Germline CDR1 and CDR2: LNHDA and SQIVND (reference sequence). The CDR3 sequence: CASSMSWSASYNEQFF. The CDR3 DNA follows: TGTGCCAGTAGTATGAGCTGGTCTGCCTCCTACAATGAGCAGTTCTTC.

The genes are TRBV5-1 and TRBJ2-1, with TRBD1 matching over 9 bases. The CDR3 is made up of 18 amino acids. The germline gives CDR1 SGHRS, CDR2 YFSETQ. J lost 6 bases, V lost 2 bases, and 15 bases had no gene match. CDR3 nucleotides: TGCGCCAGCAGCTTCGGGACAGGGAATCACAAAGAGGCCAATGAGCAGTTCTTC. Amino acids: CASSFGTGNHKEANEQFF. Variable domain in full (rest from reference TRBV5-1 and TRBJ2-1): KAGVTQTPRYLIKTRGQQVTLSCSPISGHRSVSWYQQTPGQGLQFLFEYFSETQRNKGNFPGRFSGRQFSNSRSEMNVSTLELGDSALYLCASSFGTGNHKEANEQFFGPGTRLTVL.

The gene calls are TRBV7-9 and TRBJ1-3; a weak D match, TRBD1 (5 bases). V was pared by 0 bases and J by 1 base, with 7 bases between. The CDR3 spans 15 residues. Germline V gene lookup returns CDR1 SEHNR and CDR2 FQNEAQ (reference sequence). The CDR3 reads CASSLARVSGNTIYF. The DNA for the CDR3 is TGTGCCAGCAGCTTAGCCAGGGTGTCTGGAAACACCATATATTTT.

The chain has TRBV5-4 and TRBJ2-1; TRBD1 is a possible D gene (8 bases). V gave up 4 bases and J gave up 10 bases, with 27 bases separating them. The CDR3 runs to 17 residues. The germline V gene encodes CDR1 SGHNT and CDR2 YYREEE (reference sequence). The CDR3 bases are TGTGCCAGCAGCCTACGGTCAACAGGGGGGGCGTGGAGGGAGCAGTTCTTC. Protein sequence: CASSLRSTGGAWREQFF.

The chain links TRBV5-4 to TRBJ2-1; TRBD1 matches 7 bases. The germline V gene has CDR1 SGHNT and CDR2 YYREEE (reference sequence). The CDR3 length is 13 residues. The V gene end was trimmed by 0 bases and the J gene end by 8 bases; junction bases not matched to a gene: 2. CDR3 sequence: CASSLVTGDEQFF. CDR3 DNA: TGTGCCAGCAGCTTGGTAACAGGGGATGAGCAGTTCTTC. The complete variable domain, with remaining parts taken from reference TRBV5-4 and TRBJ2-1, reads ETGVTQSPTHLIKTRGQQVTLRCSSQSGHNTVSWYQQALGQGPQFIFQYYREEENGRGNFPPRFSGLQFPNYSSELNVNALELDDSALYLCASSLVTGDEQFFGPGTRLTVL.